These 30 T cell receptor beta chains share one sample of origin, sequenced in a study of T-cell memory formation after mild COVID-19. Using its own MiXCR run on the 5' RACE reads, TCRdb lists one record per CDR3 protein. Of approximately 210,000 distinct CDR3 sequences listed, about 10% are singletons. Sequenced material: PBMCs or a T cell subset sorted from them (not recorded which). The receptors were sampled from a young man who had mild COVID-19 (a few samples of this study predate the infection). Cell type and time point are not known.

V and J are TRBV28 and TRBJ2-1, with D tentatively TRBD1 (5 bases). Trimming pared 5 bases from V and 5 bases from J, leaving 10 bases between. The germline V gene has CDR1 MDHEN and CDR2 SYDVKM. The CDR3 length is 13 residues. Here the CDR3 DNA reads TGTGCCAGCAGTCAGACAGCCAACAATGAGCAGTTCTTC. It is translated as CASSQTANNEQFF.

The sample holds a few counts of this clonotype. The gene calls are TRBV2 and TRBJ2-3; 7 nucleotides match TRBD1. With V trimmed by 6 bases and J by 2 bases, 11 bases remained unmatched. This CDR3 contains 16 residues. Germline V gene sequence: CDR1 SNHLY, CDR2 FYNNEI. The CDR3 DNA is TGTGCCAGCAGCCAACGACAGGGTAGAGACACAGATACGCAGTATTTT. It encodes CASSQRQGRDTDTQYF.

In this sample, this clonotype turned up a few times. This chain links TRBV4-1 with TRBJ1-2; D call uncertain. V was clipped by 1 base and J by 7 bases, with 13 bases between them. The CDR3 contains 14 residues. Germline lookup yields CDR1 MGHRA and CDR2 YSYEKL. Here the CDR3 reads CASSQVVGVGGYTF. The CDR3 DNA is TGCGCCAGCAGCCAAGTAGTCGGGGTTGGTGGCTACACCTTC.

This clonotype turned up a few times. The V gene is TRBV10-3, the J gene TRBJ2-4; TRBD1 is a possible D gene (5 bases). There are 16 residues in the CDR3. Trimming removed 1 base at V and 0 bases at J, with 10 bases between. Germline V gene data show CDR1 as ENHRY and CDR2 as SYGVKD. The CDR3 is CAISELQGLAKNIQYF. Written as DNA, the CDR3 is TGTGCCATCAGTGAGTTGCAGGGCCTAGCCAAAAACATTCAGTACTTC.

This clonotype was picked up a small number of times. This sequence joins TRBV5-5 and TRBJ2-7; TRBD1 matches 8 bases. The CDR3 consists of 15 residues. Per the germline V gene, CDR1 is SGHKS and CDR2 is YYEKEE (reference sequence). J was trimmed by 3 bases and V by 2 bases; bases with no gene match: 7. The CDR3 DNA reads as TGTGCCAGCAGCTTACTCCGGGACAGGAGCTACGAGCAGTACTTC. Residues: CASSLLRDRSYEQYF. Together with reference TRBV5-5 and TRBJ2-7, the CDR3 gives the full variable domain: DAGVTQSPTHLIKTRGQQVTLRCSPISGHKSVSWYQQVLGQGPQFIFQYYEKEERGRGNFPDRFSARQFPNYSSELNVNALLLGDSALYLCASSLLRDRSYEQYFGPGTRLTVT.

The chain uses TRBV12-3 or TRBV12-4 and TRBJ2-1; 9 positions agree with TRBD1. The CDR3 is 14 amino acids. Trimming cost V 5 bases and J 7 bases; bases outside gene matches: 6. CDR3 residues: CASSLGQGKNEQFF. In DNA form, the CDR3 reads TGTGCCAGCAGTCTAGGACAGGGGAAAAATGAGCAGTTCTTC.

This clonotype was counted a few times. The rearrangement uses TRBV7-2 and TRBJ2-3; TRBD2 matches 12 bases. Trimming removed 2 bases from V and 5 bases from J; junction bases left unmatched: 8. Germline loops: CDR1 SGHTA, CDR2 FQGNSA. The CDR3 length is 17 residues. CDR3 nucleotides: TGTGCCAGCAGCTTACCCCTAGCGGGGGGGCATGAAGATACGCAGTATTTT. Amino acid sequence: CASSLPLAGGHEDTQYF.

In this sample, this clonotype turned up many times. The chain is built from TRBV7-8 and TRBJ2-1; D possibly corresponds to TRBD1 (6 bases). The CDR3 sequence is 15 residues long. The germline CDR1 and CDR2 sequences are SGHVS and FQNEAQ. V gave up 5 bases and J gave up 1 base, with 12 bases separating them. The CDR3, as DNA: TGTGCCAGCAGCCCCCTAAGGGGGTCCTACAATGAGCAGTTCTTC. This gives the protein CASSPLRGSYNEQFF.

V is TRBV28 and J is TRBJ1-1; possibly TRBD1 for D (5 bases). The CDR3 is 15 residues long. The germline V and J ends were trimmed by 6 bases and 6 bases, with 20 bases remaining between them. Germline V lookup: CDR1 MDHEN, CDR2 SYDVKM. The DNA for the CDR3 is TGTGCCAGCAGCCTCCAAGGGGACCCCCGCCCTGAAGCTTTCTTT. Translated, it gives CASSLQGDPRPEAFF.

This clonotype was picked up many times. This rearrangement joins TRBV7-9 to TRBJ2-1; TRBD2 aligns across 7 bases. This CDR3 is 13 amino acids long. Germline values: CDR1 SEHNR, CDR2 FQNEAQ (reference sequence). V lost 7 bases to trimming and J lost 10 bases; unmatched junction nucleotides: 10. The CDR3 sequence: CASIRSGAEEQFF. DNA for the CDR3: TGTGCCAGCATCCGCAGCGGGGCTGAGGAGCAGTTCTTC.

The rearrangement uses TRBV11-2 and TRBJ1-1, with D possibly matching TRBD1 (5 bases). Germline V lookup: CDR1 SGHAT, CDR2 FQNNGV. The CDR3 spans 15 residues. V was cut by 5 bases and J by 0 bases, with 13 bases left in between. In DNA form, the CDR3 reads TGTGCCAGCAGCCCAAGGGACGGAGTGAACACTGAAGCTTTCTTT. Its translation: CASSPRDGVNTEAFF.

This clonotype was recorded many times. The chain carries TRBV12-3 or TRBV12-4 and TRBJ1-1, with 7 bases fitting TRBD1. The ends lost 10 bases at V and 0 bases at J; junction bases unmatched: 8. This CDR3 is 14 amino acids long. For the CDR3, the DNA is TGTGCCACTCACAGACAGGGCTTGAACACTGAAGCTTTCTTT. Translating gives CATHRQGLNTEAFF.

V usage is TRBV20-1 and J usage is TRBJ2-5; D gene uncertain. Trimming removed 5 bases from V and 0 bases from J, with 10 bases in between. The CDR3 is 13 amino acids. The V gene's germline CDR1 is DFQATT and CDR2 SNEGSKA (reference sequence). CDR3: CSARRRYQETQYF. The DNA for the CDR3 is TGCAGTGCTCGTAGGCGGTACCAAGAGACCCAGTACTTC.

This clonotype was seen a handful of times. The rearrangement links TRBV7-7 to TRBJ2-2; 8 bases map to TRBD1. The trim removed 5 bases at V and 6 bases at J, leaving 11 bases unmatched. Per the germline V gene, CDR1 is SSHAT and CDR2 is FNYEAQ (reference sequence). CDR3 length: 16 residues. This chain's CDR3 is CASSATGAPAPGELFF. As DNA, the CDR3 is TGTGCCAGCAGCGCGACAGGGGCCCCCGCCCCCGGGGAGCTGTTTTTT.

This clonotype occurred many times. V usage is TRBV7-2 and J usage is TRBJ2-1; D might be TRBD1 or TRBD2, each matching 5 bases. CDR1 and CDR2 from the germline V gene are SGHTA and FQGNSA. The CDR3 consists of 13 residues. Trimming left V 3 bases short and J 6 bases short, with 9 bases between. The DNA for the CDR3 is TGTGCCAGCAGCTTTGGGGGTGGCAATGAGCAGTTCTTC. Translated: CASSFGGGNEQFF.

V is TRBV12-3 or TRBV12-4 and J is TRBJ1-2, with D uncertain. CDR3 length: 14 residues. V was cut by 6 bases and J by 0 bases, with 11 bases left in between. The CDR3 protein is CASRRHEPNYGYTF. Here the CDR3 DNA reads TGTGCCAGCAGACGACACGAACCTAACTATGGCTACACCTTC.

The V call is TRBV25-1, the J call TRBJ2-7, with D perhaps matching TRBD1 (5 bases). The germline gives CDR1 MGHDK, CDR2 SYGVNS. V gave up 6 bases and J gave up 5 bases, with 8 bases separating them. There are 11 residues in the CDR3. The CDR3 is CASRGRDEQYF. DNA for the CDR3: TGTGCCAGCAGGGGCAGGGACGAGCAGTACTTC.

The genes are TRBV7-2 and TRBJ2-3, with TRBD2 matching over 9 bases. The V gene's germline CDR1 is SGHTA and CDR2 FQGNSA. Unmatched junction bases numbered 4, after V lost 1 base and J lost 2 bases. The CDR3 consists of 16 residues. The CDR3, as DNA: TGTGCCAGCAGCTTAGGCGGCGGGAGGGCCACAGATACGCAGTATTTT. This translates into CASSLGGGRATDTQYF.

This chain links TRBV20-1 with TRBJ1-5, with D tentatively TRBD1 (5 bases). In germline, CDR1 is DFQATT, CDR2 SNEGSKA (reference sequence). The CDR3 has 13 residues. V was clipped by 4 bases and J by 1 base, with 8 bases between them. The CDR3 loop is CSAMGDSNQPQHF. In nucleotides, the CDR3 is TGCAGTGCTATGGGGGACAGCAATCAGCCCCAGCATTTT.

There are many counts of this clonotype. V gene TRBV5-1 combines with J gene TRBJ2-7; 10 bases align to TRBD1. CDR1 and CDR2 (germline): SGHRS, YFSETQ. This CDR3 spans 17 amino acids. The V segment lost 4 bases and the J segment 2 bases; nucleotides outside the gene matches: 12. CDR3 DNA sequence: TGCGCCAGCAGCCTGCCAACGACCGGGACAGGGGCCTACGAGCAGTACTTC. Translated, it gives CASSLPTTGTGAYEQYF.

The chain joins TRBV20-1 to TRBJ2-2; TRBD1 matches 7 bases. Germline loops: CDR1 DFQATT, CDR2 SNEGSKA (reference sequence). The CDR3 contains 15 residues. Losses at the gene ends were 0 bases for V and 5 bases for J; bases not matched to a gene: 6. CDR3 in DNA: TGCAGTGCTAGAGAGGTGACAGGGTCGACCGGGGAGCTGTTTTTT. Residues: CSAREVTGSTGELFF.

V is TRBV27 and J is TRBJ2-5; 8 nucleotides line up with TRBD1. The CDR3 loop spans 15 amino acids. Germline V gives CDR1 MNHEY, CDR2 SMNVEV (reference sequence). The ends lost 2 bases at V and 5 bases at J; junction bases unmatched: 7. CDR3 in amino acids: CASSLRTGLEETQYF. For the CDR3, the DNA is TGTGCCAGCAGTTTAAGGACAGGGCTGGAGGAGACCCAGTACTTC.

In this sample, this clonotype turned up many times. The chain combines TRBV12-3 or TRBV12-4 with TRBJ2-2; no clear D. CDR3 length: 12 amino acids. Trimming pared 4 bases from V and 7 bases from J, leaving 7 bases between. The CDR3 bases are TGTGCCAGCAGTTCTCCCGGCGGGGAGCTGTTTTTT. Its translation: CASSSPGGELFF.

This clonotype was recorded a few times. The rearrangement links TRBV10-3 to TRBJ1-2, with TRBD1 as a possible D gene (6 bases). Germline CDR1 is ENHRY and CDR2 is SYGVKD. V lost 4 bases and J 6 bases, leaving 12 bases between the germline ends. This CDR3 is built from 13 residues. CDR3 sequence (DNA): TGTGCCATCAGTGGACAGGCCGGGGATGGCTACACCTTC. Its protein product is CAISGQAGDGYTF.

There are many counts of this clonotype. The chain links TRBV6-6 to TRBJ2-5; D not resolved. The CDR3 has 14 amino acids. Germline V gene data show CDR1 as MNHNY and CDR2 as SVGAGI (reference sequence). V was cut by 5 bases and J by 2 bases, with 12 bases left in between. This CDR3 reads CASSPPPGQETQYF. The CDR3 bases are TGTGCCAGCAGTCCTCCGCCAGGACAAGAGACCCAGTACTTC.

The rearrangement joins TRBV4-3 to TRBJ2-2, with D unclear. Per the germline V gene, CDR1 is LGHNA and CDR2 is YSLEER. V was shortened by 3 bases and J by 0 bases, with 8 bases between the two germline ends. The CDR3 covers 15 residues. Written as DNA, the CDR3 is TGCGCCAGCAGCCAGGGTCTTCCGAACACCGGGGAGCTGTTTTTT. Amino acids: CASSQGLPNTGELFF.

This clonotype was picked up a small number of times. The chain employs TRBV2 and TRBJ1-1; 9 bases map to TRBD1. CDR3 length: 13 residues. Looked up from germline, CDR1 is SNHLY and CDR2 is FYNNEI. With V trimmed by 6 bases and J by 6 bases, 5 bases remained unmatched. CDR3 nucleotides: TGTGCCAGCAGACCCACAGGGGGCTCTGAAGCTTTCTTT. It translates to CASRPTGGSEAFF. The full variable domain, completed using reference TRBV2 and TRBJ1-1, is EPEVTQTPSHQVTQMGQEVILRCVPISNHLYFYWYRQILGQKVEFLVSFYNNEISEKSEIFDDQFSVERPDGSNFTLKIRSTKLEDSAMYFCASRPTGGSEAFFGQGTRLTVV.

This clonotype was counted many times. This chain connects TRBV5-1 to TRBJ2-1; D uncertain. The CDR3 extends over 15 amino acids. V was clipped by 5 bases and J by 0 bases, with 12 bases between them. Looked up from germline, CDR1 is SGHRS and CDR2 is YFSETQ. The CDR3 region has the DNA TGCGCCAGCAGGGCGTCCTCTAGCTCCTACAATGAGCAGTTCTTC. As protein: CASRASSSSYNEQFF.

This rearrangement joins TRBV7-2 to TRBJ1-1; no clear D. Trimming took off 3 bases at V and 5 bases at J, with 10 bases between the two ends. The CDR3 contains 13 residues. Germline-derived CDR1 and CDR2 are SGHTA and FQGNSA. The CDR3 loop is CASSFGRATEAFF. CDR3 sequence (DNA): TGTGCCAGCAGCTTCGGACGGGCGACTGAAGCTTTCTTT.

This clonotype was detected many times. The chain joins TRBV4-1 to TRBJ2-7; 7 nucleotides line up with TRBD1. The CDR3 has 14 amino acids. In germline, CDR1 is MGHRA, CDR2 YSYEKL. With 3 bases clipped from V and 7 bases from J, the junction kept 9 bases outside the gene matches. The DNA of the CDR3 is TGCGCCAGCAGCCATGGGGACAGACTGGGGGAGCAGTACTTC. It specifies CASSHGDRLGEQYF.